A single sample gave rise to the 22 T cell receptor beta chains below, sequenced in a study of regulatory T cells. Findings of the study overall: In CD3G deficiency, regulatory T cells had lower Shannon diversity than autologous conventional CD4+ and control regulatory cells.

The PCR used 52 TRBV and 13 TRBJ primers. Sequencing used immunoSEQ multiplex PCR; TCRdb keeps in-frame clones, though not all of them. This sample has roughly 4,000 clones, with around 90% found just once. Antigens for these TCRs are unknown. Sequencing was performed on CD4+ Tregs sorted from blood. These receptors originate from a child aged 2-15 years with CD3G deficiency.

The V call is TRBV5-1, the J call TRBJ1-1, with 8 bases identical to TRBD1. The V gene's germline CDR1 is SGHRS and CDR2 YFSETQ. This CDR3 contains 16 residues. J gave up 0 bases and V 4 bases, and 8 bases lay outside the gene matches. CDR3 amino acids: CASSLQPGQVNTEAFF. CDR3 in DNA: TGCGCCAGCAGCCTGCAACCGGGACAGGTGAACACTGAAGCTTTCTTT.

This chain joins TRBV5-1 and TRBJ1-2; no clear D gene. Germline loops: CDR1 SGHRS, CDR2 YFSETQ. The ends were cut back, 0 bases at V and 6 bases at J, with 6 bases in the middle. The CDR3 is 12 residues long. Here the CDR3 DNA reads TGCGCCAGCAGCTTGGCCGGGCATGGCTACACCTTC. Protein: CASSLAGHGYTF.

The chain joins TRBV5-1 to TRBJ2-3; 9 nucleotides match TRBD2. Germline CDR1 reads SGHRS; CDR2 reads YFSETQ. This CDR3 is 14 amino acids long. With V trimmed by 2 bases and J by 6 bases, 4 bases remained unmatched. CDR3 nucleotide sequence: TGCGCCAGCAGCTTAGGCGGGAGGGCCGATACGCAGTATTTT. Translating it yields CASSLGGRADTQYF.

The V call is TRBV6-1, the J call TRBJ2-2, with a tentative D call TRBD2 (5 bases). The V gene's germline CDR1 is MNHNS and CDR2 SASEGT. CDR3 length equals 15 residues. V was clipped by 3 bases and J by 6 bases, with 14 bases between them. Here the CDR3 reads CASSEIRRAPGELFF. The CDR3 DNA reads TGTGCCAGCAGTGAGATCCGGCGGGCCCCCGGGGAGCTGTTTTTT.

V usage is TRBV28 and J usage is TRBJ2-2; D might be TRBD2 (5 bases). Trimming took 6 bases from V and 5 from J, leaving 22 bases between them. Germline CDR1 reads MDHEN; CDR2 reads SYDVKM. The CDR3 has 17 residues. This CDR3 reads CASSLPGLGGPTGELFF. In DNA form, the CDR3 reads TGTGCCAGCAGCTTACCGGGATTAGGTGGACCGACCGGGGAGCTGTTTTTT.

The J gene is TRBJ2-7, the V gene TRBV28; 15 bases agree with TRBD2. The germline V gene has CDR1 MDHEN and CDR2 SYDVKM. The length of the CDR3 is 18 residues. The ends lost 0 bases at V and 6 bases at J; junction bases unmatched: 9. CDR3 amino acids: CASSLWGLAGGFGGEQYF. In DNA form, the CDR3 reads TGTGCCAGCAGTTTATGGGGACTAGCGGGAGGTTTTGGGGGCGAGCAGTACTTC.

This chain joins TRBV4-1 and TRBJ2-3; no definite D call. Germline V CDR1 and CDR2: MGHRA, YSYEKL. Trimming took off 0 bases at V and 0 bases at J, with 16 bases between the two ends. The CDR3 has 18 residues. CDR3 bases: TGCGCCAGCAGCCAAGACGGATTCTCCGGGTTCAGCACAGATACGCAGTATTTT. It specifies CASSQDGFSGFSTDTQYF.

This clone was seen only once. V and J are TRBV28 and TRBJ2-4; D gene uncertain. Germline loops: CDR1 MDHEN, CDR2 SYDVKM. The V end lost 5 bases, the J end lost 9 bases, and 11 bases lay between the germline ends. The CDR3 has 12 amino acids. The chain's CDR3 is CASSPINGIQYF. CDR3 in DNA: TGTGCCAGCAGTCCCATCAACGGCATTCAGTACTTC.

Worth noting for this clone: At one end the junction does not follow the germline gene, possibly because of a read error. The chain uses TRBV5-1 and TRBJ2-1, with 11 bases matching TRBD2. The CDR3 runs 16 residues. From germline, CDR1 is SGHRS and CDR2 YFSETQ. This CDR3 is CASSLELAGEYNEQFF. The CDR3 DNA is TGCGCCAGCAGTTTGGAACTAGCGGGAGAATACAATGAGCAGTTCTTC.

This sequence joins TRBV10-2 and TRBJ2-7; 12 bases map to TRBD1. The V gene end was trimmed by 10 bases and the J gene end by 7 bases; junction bases not matched to a gene: 8. The length of the CDR3 is 13 residues. In germline, CDR1 is WSHSY, CDR2 SAAADI. CDR3 in amino acids: CATGTGGIGEQYF. CDR3 coding DNA: TGCGCCACCGGGACAGGGGGCATCGGGGAGCAGTACTTC.

The rearrangement joins TRBV28 to TRBJ1-5; D gene unclear. Trimming stripped 5 bases from V and 0 bases from J, with 11 bases between. This CDR3 has 15 residues. Germline V gene data show CDR1 as MDHEN and CDR2 as SYDVKM. The CDR3 sequence is CASSIGGHSNQPQHF. The CDR3 nucleotides read TGTGCCAGCAGTATAGGAGGGCATAGCAATCAGCCCCAGCATTTT.

The chain uses TRBV10-1 and TRBJ2-3; TRBD1 agrees at 11 bases. The CDR3 totals 18 residues. Germline V gene lookup returns CDR1 WNHNN and CDR2 SYGVQD (reference sequence). With 6 bases clipped from V and 6 bases from J, the junction kept 17 bases outside the gene matches. The CDR3 region is CASSSSSIRTGGVDTQYF. The CDR3 nucleotides are TGCGCCAGCAGCTCCTCTTCCATCAGGACAGGGGGCGTTGATACGCAGTATTTT.

The chain recombines TRBV28 with TRBJ2-3, with unresolved D. V lost 4 bases and J lost 2, with 13 bases in between. Germline V CDR1 and CDR2: MDHEN, SYDVKM. The CDR3 totals 15 residues. The CDR3 spells CASSSNRDSTDTQYF. The CDR3 nucleotides read TGTGCCAGCAGTTCAAATAGGGATTCCACAGATACGCAGTATTTT.

The count of this clone is one. V is TRBV28 and J is TRBJ1-4, with D maybe TRBD1 (6 bases). Germline V gives CDR1 MDHEN, CDR2 SYDVKM. This CDR3 is built from 14 residues. Trimming shortened V by 8 bases and J by 6 bases, and 16 bases separated the two germline ends. CDR3 DNA sequence: TGTGCCAGCGGAAGGGGACATTTAGATGAAAAACTGTTTTTT. This encodes CASGRGHLDEKLFF.

The chain carries TRBV6-1 and TRBJ1-1, with TRBD1 identical over 9 bases. Unmatched junction bases numbered 7, after V lost 6 bases and J lost 5 bases. CDR1 MNHNS and CDR2 SASEGT come from the germline V gene. This CDR3 is built from 14 residues. For the CDR3, the DNA is TGTGCCAGCAGCGCCGGGACAGGGAGGACTGAAGCTTTCTTT. It yields the protein CASSAGTGRTEAFF.

This clone was seen a few times. The V call is TRBV28, the J call TRBJ1-2, with 7 bases matching TRBD1. Trimming removed 7 bases from V and 4 bases from J; junction bases left unmatched: 6. The CDR3 runs to 13 residues. CDR1 is MDHEN, CDR2 SYDVKM, per germline. CDR3 DNA: TGTGCCAGCAAAGGACAGGACCTCTATGGCTACACCTTC. Protein sequence: CASKGQDLYGYTF.

The genes are TRBV27 and TRBJ1-1, with a tentative D call TRBD1 (5 bases). V lost 5 bases to trimming and J lost 0 bases, with 7 bases between them. The CDR3 is 13 residues long. Germline V lookup: CDR1 MNHEY, CDR2 SMNVEV (reference sequence). The CDR3 coding sequence is TGTGCCAGCAGTCGACAGATGAACACTGAAGCTTTCTTT. Translating gives CASSRQMNTEAFF.

This rearrangement joins TRBV5-1 to TRBJ2-5; D gene ambiguous. Per germline, CDR1 SGHRS and CDR2 YFSETQ. Trimming pared 4 bases from V and 4 bases from J, leaving 11 bases between. The CDR3 contains 13 residues. Written as DNA, the CDR3 is TGCGCCAGCAGCCTGGGGTGGGGAGAGACCCAGTACTTC. Translating gives CASSLGWGETQYF. The variable domain in full, with the rest retrieved from reference TRBV5-1 and TRBJ2-5, is KAGVTQTPRYLIKTRGQQVTLSCSPISGHRSVSWYQQTPGQGLQFLFEYFSETQRNKGNFPGRFSGRQFSNSRSEMNVSTLELGDSALYLCASSLGWGETQYFGPGTRLLVL.

The genes are TRBV7-9 and TRBJ2-1; D could derive from TRBD1 or TRBD2 (5 bases each). The germline gives CDR1 SEHNR, CDR2 FQNEAQ (reference sequence). This CDR3 spans 12 amino acids. V was pared by 8 bases and J by 7 bases, with 12 bases between. CDR3 region: CASGGRENEQFF. CDR3 bases: TGTGCCAGCGGGGGACGCGAGAATGAGCAGTTCTTC.

This clone has a single count. This chain links TRBV28 with TRBJ2-3; unclear D gene. The CDR3 sequence is 13 residues long. In germline, CDR1 is MDHEN, CDR2 SYDVKM. The ends were cut back, 2 bases at V and 3 bases at J, with 6 bases in the middle. The chain's CDR3 is CASSLTQTDTQYF. Written as DNA, the CDR3 is TGTGCCAGCAGTTTAACTCAAACAGATACGCAGTATTTT.

This clone was seen a single time. The chain couples TRBV10-3 to TRBJ2-3; D is tentatively TRBD1 or TRBD2 (5 bases each). V shed 3 bases and J shed 1 base, with 14 bases lying between them. Per the germline V gene, CDR1 is ENHRY and CDR2 is SYGVKD. The length of the CDR3 is 16 residues. CDR3 nucleotides: TGTGCCATCAGTGACGTTCAAAGAGGGGGCACAGATACGCAGTATTTT. Its translation is CAISDVQRGGTDTQYF.

V and J are TRBV7-9 and TRBJ2-1, with D possibly TRBD2 on 6 matching bases. This CDR3 has 19 residues. V lost 5 bases to trimming and J lost 2 bases, with 25 bases between them. Germline V gives CDR1 SEHNR, CDR2 FQNEAQ (reference sequence). The CDR3 region is CASSPNIPPTRPTYNEQFF. Here the CDR3 DNA reads TGTGCCAGCAGCCCCAATATCCCCCCGACTAGACCTACCTACAATGAGCAGTTCTTC.